The rows below give T cell receptor beta chains drawn from one sample of a study of T-cell memory formation after mild COVID-19. MiXCR, applied by TCRdb to the 5' RACE reads, yields one record per CDR3 protein. Altogether tens of thousands of distinct CDR3 sequences are present, roughly a sixth being singletons, with the ten largest covering more than 1.3%. The specimen sequenced was PBMCs or a T cell subset sorted from them (not recorded which). The receptors here all came from an adult who had mild COVID-19 (a few samples of this study predate the infection). Cell type and time point are not known. Each CDR3 is given with its conserved first and last residue. D genes are given only for firm matches. Rows may omit the clone size; those that give it use once, few, many or a size class.

13	NA	NA	TRBJ1-1	TRBV7-3	TGTGCCAGCAGCTTTGGACCTTACACTGAAGCTTTCTTT	CASSFGPYTEAFF
11	NA	many	TRBJ1-1	TRBV12-3/TRBV12-4	TGTGCCAGCAGTCAGAACACTGAAGCTTTCTTT	CASSQNTEAFF
18	TRBD2	many	TRBJ2-5	TRBV9	TGTGCCAGCAGCGTAGTGGCTAGCGGGGGGCCTGACCAAGAGACCCAGTACTTC	CASSVVASGGPDQETQYF
13	NA	many	TRBJ2-7	TRBV5-1	TGCGCCAGCAGCTTGCTTTCGGCCTACGAGCAGTACTTC	CASSLLSAYEQYF
13	TRBD1	NA	TRBJ2-7	TRBV19	TGTGCCAGTAGTACCACAGGGGGCAAGGTCGAGTACTTC	CASSTTGGKVEYF
17	TRBD2	many	TRBJ2-5	TRBV15	TGTGCCCCACGGGGGACTAGCGGAAGCCAAAAACAAGAGACCCAGTACTTC	CAPRGTSGSQKQETQYF
14	NA	NA	TRBJ2-7	TRBV6-2/TRBV6-3	TGTGCCAGCAGTCTGCCGGACAGTTCCTACGAGCAGTACTTC	CASSLPDSSYEQYF
14	TRBD1	NA	TRBJ2-1	TRBV5-1	TGCGCCAGCAGCTTGAGAGGGGGCAACAATGAGCAGTTCTTC	CASSLRGGNNEQFF
11	NA	NA	TRBJ1-2	TRBV30	TGTGCCTGGAGTGTTCCCGGGGGCTACACCTTC	CAWSVPGGYTF
15	NA	medium-sized	TRBJ2-6	TRBV12-3/TRBV12-4	TGTGCCAGCAGGAGGTCCGGGACGGGAACCAACGTCCTGACTTTC	CASRRSGTGTNVLTF
14	NA	many	TRBJ2-1	TRBV7-2	TGTGCCAGCAGGATTGACCCCGGGACCACCGCACAGTTCTTC	CASRIDPGTTAQFF
14	NA	many	TRBJ1-1	TRBV5-1	TGCGCCAGCAGCTTCCTGCAGCTAAACACTGAAGCTTTCTTT	CASSFLQLNTEAFF
16	TRBD1	many	TRBJ1-6	TRBV12-3/TRBV12-4	TGTGCCAGCAGTTTATTGGGTCCCCAGGGGGGATCACCCCTCCACTTT	CASSLLGPQGGSPLHF
17	TRBD2	many	TRBJ2-3	TRBV29-1	TGCAGCGTCGCGAGTGGGGGAGCGGGACGGGGCACAGATACGCAGTATTTT	CSVASGGAGRGTDTQYF
12	NA	NA	TRBJ2-1	TRBV9	TGTGCCAGCAGCGTAGAGGTAGGTGAGCAGTTCTTC	CASSVEVGEQFF
15	TRBD2	NA	TRBJ2-1	TRBV7-3	TGTGCCAGCAGCTTATCGGCTAGCGGGAGCAATGAGCAGTTCTTC	CASSLSASGSNEQFF
14	NA	medium-sized	TRBJ2-2	TRBV5-1	TGCGCCAGCAGCTTTGAACTCCCCACCGGGGAGCTGTTTTTT	CASSFELPTGELFF
14	NA	many	TRBJ2-1	TRBV5-1	TGCGCCAGCAGCTTGGAGGGGGGGCTCAATGAGCAGTTCTTC	CASSLEGGLNEQFF
15	NA	many	TRBJ2-2	TRBV5-1	TGCGCCAGCAGCTTCCAAGGCCCGAACACCGGGGAGCTGTTTTTT	CASSFQGPNTGELFF
15	TRBD1	NA	TRBJ2-3	TRBV19	TGTGCCAGCTGTGACAGGGGGGGGAGCACAGATACGCAGTATTTT	CASCDRGGSTDTQYF
14	NA	many	TRBJ2-5	TRBV3-1	TGTGCCAGCAGACTTAGCGTGTTAAGCGAGACCCAGTACTTC	CASRLSVLSETQYF
11	NA	many	TRBJ2-7	TRBV19	TGTGCCAGCGGCCGAGCCTACGAGCAGTACTTC	CASGRAYEQYF
14	NA	many	TRBJ2-5	TRBV7-8	TGTGCCAGCAGCGACGACCGAATCCAAGAGACCCAGTACTTC	CASSDDRIQETQYF
16	NA	few	TRBJ2-5	TRBV18	TGTGCCAGCTCACCTTTTCCTCGGGGAGGCACAGAGACCCAGTACTTC	CASSPFPRGGTETQYF
13	NA	many	TRBJ2-1	TRBV7-9	TGTGCCAGCAGCTTAGGGACAGTCGGGGAGCAGTTCTTC	CASSLGTVGEQFF
12	NA	many	TRBJ2-3	TRBV12-3/TRBV12-4	TGTGCCAGCAGTTTAGATCGGTCTACGCAGTATTTT	CASSLDRSTQYF
13	NA	many	TRBJ1-2	TRBV5-1	TGCGCCAGCAGCTTGGGAGGGGACTATGGCTACACCTTC	CASSLGGDYGYTF
16	TRBD1	many	TRBJ2-3	TRBV24-1	TGTGCCACCAGCGGGGGACAGGGGGCGACGACAGATACGCAGTATTTT	CATSGGQGATTDTQYF
15	NA	NA	TRBJ1-1	TRBV4-1	TGCGCCAGCAGCCCCCGCGGGGGGGGAAGCACTGAAGCTTTCTTT	CASSPRGGGSTEAFF
18	TRBD1	many	TRBJ2-1	TRBV24-1	TGTGCCACCAGTGATTATCGACAGGGATTGAGCTCCTACAATGAGCAGTTCTTC	CATSDYRQGLSSYNEQFF
15	TRBD1	NA	TRBJ2-3	TRBV7-3	TGTGCCAGCAGCTCCTCAGGGGGATCAGGAGATACGCAGTATTTT	CASSSSGGSGDTQYF
16	TRBD2	many	TRBJ2-5	TRBV28	TGTGCCAGCAGTACTAGCGGGAGGGTAACCGGAGAGACCCAGTACTTC	CASSTSGRVTGETQYF
15	NA	many	TRBJ2-3	TRBV6-2/TRBV6-3	TGTGCCAGCAGTTACGACTCACGGGTCACAGATACGCAGTATTTT	CASSYDSRVTDTQYF
13	TRBD1	many	TRBJ2-5	TRBV20-1	TGCAGTGCTAAGTTACAGGGGTTGGAGACCCAGTACTTC	CSAKLQGLETQYF
14	TRBD1	many	TRBJ2-2	TRBV19	TGTGCCAGTAGTATGGGACAGGGATCCGGGGAGCTGTTTTTT	CASSMGQGSGELFF
15	NA	many	TRBJ1-1	TRBV12-3/TRBV12-4	TGTGCCAGCAGTTTAGGCGGGATGGTAAAAGCTGAAGCTTTCTTT	CASSLGGMVKAEAFF
13	NA	NA	TRBJ2-2	TRBV19	TGTGCCAGTGAGACACTGAACACCGGGGAGCTGTTTTTT	CASETLNTGELFF
14	NA	many	TRBJ2-5	TRBV9	TGTGCCAGCAGCGTAGCAGGGGGGGGAAGGACCCAGTACTTC	CASSVAGGGRTQYF
12	NA	NA	TRBJ2-1	TRBV7-6	TGTGCCAGCAGCTTATCCTACAATGAGCAGTTCTTC	CASSLSYNEQFF
16	TRBD2	many	TRBJ2-3	TRBV7-3	TGTGCCAGCAGCTTAGGACTAGCGGGGGGCAGGGATACGCAGTATTTT	CASSLGLAGGRDTQYF
15	TRBD1	NA	TRBJ1-5	TRBV19	TGTGCCAGTAGTCCGGGACAGGTTCGCAATCAGCCCCAGCATTTT	CASSPGQVRNQPQHF
15	NA	many	TRBJ2-5	TRBV7-6	TGTGCCAGCAGCTCGCCCGACCAAGGCAAAGAGACCCAGTACTTC	CASSSPDQGKETQYF
13	NA	many	TRBJ1-6	TRBV20-1	TGCAGTGCTCCACCGGGACCCGGGTCACCCCTCCACTTT	CSAPPGPGSPLHF
16	NA	many	TRBJ1-1	TRBV12-3/TRBV12-4	TGTGCCAGCAGTTTCTTCCGACAGAATAAGAACACTGAAGCTTTCTTT	CASSFFRQNKNTEAFF
15	TRBD1	many	TRBJ1-1	TRBV5-6	TGTGCCAGCAGCCTAACACAGGGGGCGCGGGCTGAAGCTTTCTTT	CASSLTQGARAEAFF
15	NA	many	TRBJ2-1	TRBV7-8	TGTGCCAGCAGCTTCTATGGGACGGGTTACAATGAGCAGTTCTTC	CASSFYGTGYNEQFF
13	NA	many	TRBJ2-1	TRBV6-6	TGTGCCAGCAGTTTTACTAGTTACAATGAGCAGTTCTTC	CASSFTSYNEQFF
14	NA	many	TRBJ1-1	TRBV12-3/TRBV12-4	TGTGCCAGCAGAAGGCACCGGGGGAACACTGAAGCTTTCTTT	CASRRHRGNTEAFF
11	NA	many	TRBJ2-2	TRBV7-9	TGTGCCAGCAGCTTAATCGGGGAGCTGTTTTTT	CASSLIGELFF
12	NA	many	TRBJ2-2	TRBV2	TGTGCCAGCAGTCGACTAACCGGGGAGCTGTTTTTT	CASSRLTGELFF
14	NA	NA	TRBJ2-5	TRBV4-1	TGCGCCAGCAGCCCCCTCCCGGGGAAAGAGACCCAGTACTTC	CASSPLPGKETQYF